Listed below are T cell receptor beta chains from one sample, sequenced in a study of T cell changes during pregnancy in multiple sclerosis. TCRdb keeps only in-frame clones here, not all; method: immunoSEQ multiplex PCR. The table shows about 61,000 clones, with nearly 90% occurring only once. The source was peripheral blood, collected in the first trimester of pregnancy. These receptors came from a female donor with multiple sclerosis, enrolled in a pregnancy study. CDR3s include the opening cysteine and the closing phenylalanine or tryptophan. D genes are given only for firm matches. Rows may omit the clone size; those that give it use once, few, many or a size class.

clone size: .; V gene: TRBV6-6; J gene: TRBJ2-1; D gene: TRBD1; CDR3 protein: CASSYGQGHNEQFF; CDR3 DNA: TGTGCCAGCAGTTACGGACAGGGGCACAATGAGCAGTTCTTC
clone size: .; V gene: TRBV28; J gene: TRBJ2-3; D gene: TRBD2; CDR3 protein: CASSSRAGARTDTQYF; CDR3 DNA: TGTGCCAGCAGTTCGCGGGCGGGAGCACGCACAGATACGCAGTATTTT
clone size: .; V gene: TRBV18; J gene: TRBJ1-2; D gene: .; CDR3 protein: CASSLGRGGYTF; CDR3 DNA: TGTGCCAGCTCATTAGGCAGGGGAGGCTACACCTTC
clone size: .; V gene: TRBV7-3; J gene: TRBJ2-1; D gene: TRBD2; CDR3 protein: CASSLRGLVTYNEQFF; CDR3 DNA: TGTGCCAGCAGCTTACGGGGACTAGTCACCTACAATGAGCAGTTCTTC
clone size: .; V gene: TRBV5-1; J gene: TRBJ2-3; D gene: .; CDR3 protein: CASSFGESTDTQYF; CDR3 DNA: TGCGCCAGCAGCTTTGGGGAGAGCACAGATACGCAGTATTTT
clone size: once; V gene: TRBV28; J gene: TRBJ2-5; D gene: TRBD1; CDR3 protein: CASSSGGQAKETQYF; CDR3 DNA: TGTGCCAGCAGTTCAGGGGGACAGGCGAAAGAGACCCAGTACTTC
clone size: .; V gene: TRBV18; J gene: TRBJ2-2; D gene: .; CDR3 protein: CASSLNSPRNTGELFF; CDR3 DNA: TGTGCCAGCTCACTTAACAGCCCCAGAAACACCGGGGAGCTGTTTTTT
clone size: .; V gene: TRBV27; J gene: TRBJ1-1; D gene: TRBD1; CDR3 protein: CASSSTPWTGTEAFF; CDR3 DNA: TGTGCCAGCAGTTCTACACCGTGGACAGGGACTGAAGCTTTCTTT
clone size: .; V gene: TRBV7-9; J gene: TRBJ1-3; D gene: TRBD1; CDR3 protein: CASSPIPAEGANTIYF; CDR3 DNA: TGTGCCAGCAGCCCGATCCCCGCCGAGGGGGCAAACACCATATATTTT
clone size: .; V gene: TRBV5-1; J gene: TRBJ2-7; D gene: .; CDR3 protein: CASSLDGGFEQYF; CDR3 DNA: TGCGCCAGCAGCTTGGACGGGGGATTCGAGCAGTACTTC
clone size: .; V gene: TRBV14; J gene: TRBJ2-4; D gene: TRBD2; CDR3 protein: CASSQAGAGAYIQYF; CDR3 DNA: TGTGCCAGCAGCCAAGCCGGGGCGGGAGCTTACATTCAGTACTTC
clone size: .; V gene: TRBV27; J gene: TRBJ1-5; D gene: TRBD1; CDR3 protein: CASKYRDRVNQPQHF; CDR3 DNA: TGTGCCAGCAAGTACCGGGACAGGGTCAATCAGCCCCAGCATTTT
clone size: .; V gene: TRBV9; J gene: TRBJ2-5; D gene: TRBD2; CDR3 protein: CASSAGLAGGGETQYF; CDR3 DNA: TGTGCCAGCAGCGCCGGACTAGCGGGAGGCGGGGAGACCCAGTACTTC
clone size: once; V gene: TRBV5-1; J gene: TRBJ1-5; D gene: .; CDR3 protein: CASSLTVNQPQHF; CDR3 DNA: TGCGCCAGCAGCTTGACAGTTAATCAGCCCCAGCATTTT
clone size: .; V gene: TRBV5-1; J gene: TRBJ2-7; D gene: .; CDR3 protein: CASSHGTVDLSYEQYF; CDR3 DNA: TGCGCCAGCAGCCATGGTACAGTCGACCTATCCTACGAGCAGTACTTC
clone size: .; V gene: TRBV5-5; J gene: TRBJ2-7; D gene: TRBD2; CDR3 protein: CASSFGAGVPYEQYF; CDR3 DNA: TGTGCCAGCAGCTTCGGAGCGGGAGTACCCTACGAGCAGTACTTC
clone size: .; V gene: TRBV11-2; J gene: TRBJ1-2; D gene: .; CDR3 protein: CASSLVTSGNFLYGYTF; CDR3 DNA: TGTGCCAGCAGCTTAGTTACTTCGGGGAACTTTCTCTATGGCTACACCTTC
clone size: .; V gene: TRBV18; J gene: TRBJ1-1; D gene: TRBD1; CDR3 protein: CASSVTPGTANTEAFF; CDR3 DNA: TGTGCCAGCTCAGTAACCCCCGGGACAGCGAACACTGAAGCTTTCTTT
clone size: .; V gene: TRBV28; J gene: TRBJ1-1; D gene: .; CDR3 protein: CASSLTWGDTEAFF; CDR3 DNA: TGTGCCAGCAGTTTAACTTGGGGAGACACTGAAGCTTTCTTT
clone size: few; V gene: TRBV6-1; J gene: TRBJ1-5; D gene: .; CDR3 protein: CASSPREENQPQHF; CDR3 DNA: TGTGCCAGCAGTCCCAGGGAGGAGAATCAGCCCCAGCATTTT
clone size: .; V gene: TRBV7-9; J gene: TRBJ1-1; D gene: TRBD1; CDR3 protein: CASSTTGGAVEAFF; CDR3 DNA: TGTGCCAGCAGCACAACAGGGGGCGCAGTTGAAGCTTTCTTT
clone size: .; V gene: TRBV6-5; J gene: TRBJ1-4; D gene: TRBD1; CDR3 protein: CASSLGTGSEKLFF; CDR3 DNA: TGTGCCAGCAGTCTAGGGACAGGGTCTGAAAAACTGTTTTTT
clone size: .; V gene: TRBV9; J gene: TRBJ1-2; D gene: .; CDR3 protein: CASSGYYTADNYGYTF; CDR3 DNA: TGTGCCAGCAGCGGATACTACACCGCAGATAACTATGGCTACACCTTC
clone size: .; V gene: TRBV7-6; J gene: TRBJ1-4; D gene: .; CDR3 protein: CASSLEVRNNEKLFF; CDR3 DNA: TGTGCCAGCAGCTTAGAGGTCAGGAATAATGAAAAACTGTTTTTT
clone size: .; V gene: TRBV6-5; J gene: TRBJ2-5; D gene: .; CDR3 protein: CASRLMESTETQYF; CDR3 DNA: TGTGCCAGCAGATTAATGGAGTCGACGGAGACCCAGTACTTC
clone size: .; V gene: TRBV6-4; J gene: TRBJ2-2; D gene: .; CDR3 protein: CASSDSQGEHGELFF; CDR3 DNA: TGTGCCAGCAGTGACTCACAGGGAGAGCACGGGGAGCTGTTTTTT
clone size: .; V gene: TRBV19; J gene: TRBJ2-1; D gene: TRBD1; CDR3 protein: CASSIPETGGVEQFF; CDR3 DNA: TGTGCCAGTAGTATACCCGAGACAGGGGGAGTTGAGCAGTTCTTC
clone size: .; V gene: TRBV7-9; J gene: TRBJ1-4; D gene: TRBD1; CDR3 protein: CASSDPMGQGVEEKLFF; CDR3 DNA: TGTGCCAGCAGCGACCCCATGGGACAGGGTGTCGAAGAAAAACTGTTTTTT
clone size: .; V gene: TRBV7-7; J gene: TRBJ2-1; D gene: .; CDR3 protein: CASSLGRGWDEQFF; CDR3 DNA: TGTGCTAGCAGCTTAGGTCGAGGGTGGGATGAGCAGTTCTTC
clone size: .; V gene: TRBV28; J gene: TRBJ2-7; D gene: TRBD2; CDR3 protein: CASRPSGSTYEQYF; CDR3 DNA: TGTGCCAGCAGACCTAGCGGGAGTACCTACGAGCAGTACTTC